These 26 T cell receptor beta chains came from one sample sequenced in a study of a mutant IDH1 vaccine in newly diagnosed glioma (TCRdb year 2021). Library creation used the immunoSEQ multiplex PCR assay. Sourced from immuneACCESS, this table was stored by TCRdb with only in-frame sequences that have V and J called. A share of the clones is absent; for the studies checked, an unresolved V gene accounts for under half, and the remainder has no known explanation. The sample table contains roughly 86,000 clones; only one count was recorded for about 80% of them. Around 7% of the sample is taken by the ten largest. The label giving this sample's time point can be read as: baseline, week 1 (first vaccination visit). The intended sense of this specimen's treatment or condition label: pre-vaccination baseline after standard-of-care therapy. Sample: PBMCs, taken from a glioma patient treated with radiotherapy, temozolomide or both. The receptors derive from a man aged 40-49 years with glioma.

This sequence joins TRBV30 and TRBJ1-3, with D maybe TRBD1 (6 bases). This CDR3 is built from 17 residues. Trimming removed 0 bases at V and 0 bases at J, with 15 bases between. Germline V CDR1 and CDR2: GTSNPN, SVGIG (reference sequence). CDR3 residues: CAWSVLLQGSSGNTIYF. CDR3 in DNA: TGTGCCTGGAGTGTATTGCTACAGGGCAGCTCTGGAAACACCATATATTTT.

This clone was seen only a few times. The V and J genes are TRBV5-1 and TRBJ1-3; TRBD1 aligns across 7 bases. V shed 4 bases and J 0 bases; nucleotides not matched to a gene: 13. CDR3 length: 18 residues. The germline V gene encodes CDR1 SGHRS and CDR2 YFSETQ. The CDR3 nucleotides read TGCGCCAGCAGCCAGGGGGTAAGACGGATTAGCTCTGGAAACACCATATATTTT. It yields the protein CASSQGVRRISSGNTIYF.

The rearrangement links TRBV5-1 to TRBJ1-6, with 8 positions matching TRBD1. Germline lookup yields CDR1 SGHRS and CDR2 YFSETQ. This CDR3 contains 15 residues. Germline trimming cut 4 bases from V and 10 bases from J; bases unmatched to any gene: 10. In nucleotides, the CDR3 is TGCGCCAGCAGCATTGATGGACAGGGATGGTCACCCCTCCACTTT. Translating gives CASSIDGQGWSPLHF. Full variable domain (remainder filled in from reference TRBV5-1 and TRBJ1-6): KAGVTQTPRYLIKTRGQQVTLSCSPISGHRSVSWYQQTPGQGLQFLFEYFSETQRNKGNFPGRFSGRQFSNSRSEMNVSTLELGDSALYLCASSIDGQGWSPLHFGNGTRLTVT.

This clone was recorded a few times. This rearrangement joins TRBV5-6 to TRBJ1-1, with 9 bases lining up with TRBD1. The CDR3 extends over 16 amino acids. V trimming: 6 bases; J trimming: 4 bases; junction bases outside the gene matches: 13. Looked up from germline, CDR1 is SGHDT and CDR2 is YYEEEE. CDR3 nucleotide sequence: TGTGCCAGCATCCCCGCCTGGGGACAGGGAATCACTGAAGCTTTCTTT. Translating gives CASIPAWGQGITEAFF.

The chain recombines TRBV7-2 with TRBJ2-7; D unresolved. V shed 2 bases and J shed 3 bases, with 11 bases lying between them. CDR3 size: 14 residues. Germline CDR1 and CDR2: SGHTA and FQGNSA. Here the CDR3 reads CASSLRLTDYEQYF. Here the CDR3 DNA reads TGTGCCAGCAGCTTACGGCTAACCGACTACGAGCAGTACTTC. The complete variable domain, with remaining parts taken from reference TRBV7-2 and TRBJ2-7, reads GAGVSQSPSNKVTEKGKDVELRCDPISGHTALYWYRQSLGQGLEFLIYFQGNSAPDKSGLPSDRFSAERTGGSVSTLTIQRTQQEDSAVYLCASSLRLTDYEQYFGPGTRLTVT.

This clone appeared many times. The V gene is TRBV18, the J gene TRBJ1-6; 7 bases map to TRBD1. CDR3 length: 12 residues. After removal of 8 bases from V and 7 bases from J, the junction contained 2 bases not matched to a gene. CDR1 and CDR2 from the germline V gene are KGHSH and LQKENI. In DNA, the CDR3 is TGTGCCAGCAGGGGGCTGAATTCACCCCTCCACTTT. As protein: CASRGLNSPLHF.

The chain has TRBV11-2 and TRBJ2-1, with unresolved D. Germline V lookup: CDR1 SGHAT, CDR2 FQNNGV. V lost 8 bases and J 10 bases, leaving 18 bases between the germline ends. The CDR3 runs to 13 residues. Written as DNA, the CDR3 is TGTGCCAGCCTCCGAGACACTCCCAACGAGCAGTTCTTC. Its translation is CASLRDTPNEQFF.

Of note for this clone: This specimen includes other DNA sequences encoding the same CDR3. V is TRBV30 and J is TRBJ1-3; D gene uncertain. The CDR3 extends over 12 amino acids. The V gene's germline CDR1 is GTSNPN and CDR2 SVGIG (reference sequence). Trimming removed 2 bases at V and 4 bases at J, with 6 bases between. CDR3 DNA: TGTGCCTGGAGTCGTACAGGAAACACCATATATTTT. Amino acid sequence: CAWSRTGNTIYF.

CDR3: CASSTGHSTDTQYF. The CDR3 DNA reads TGTGCCAGCAGCACGGGACATAGCACAGATACGCAGTATTTT. This chain uses TRBV5-4 with TRBJ2-3; D possibly corresponds to TRBD1 (6 bases). CDR3 size: 14 residues. CDR1 and CDR2 (germline): SGHNT, YYREEE (reference sequence). V lost 4 bases, J lost 0 bases, and 9 bases lay in between.

CDR3 sequence reads: CASSIRPGNTEAFF. CDR3 DNA sequence: TGTGCCAGCAGCATTAGACCCGGGAACACTGAAGCTTTCTTT. V usage is TRBV27 and J usage is TRBJ1-1, with unresolved D. Germline V lookup: CDR1 MNHEY, CDR2 SMNVEV (reference sequence). Trimming removed 6 bases from V and 1 base from J, with 12 bases in between. This CDR3 contains 14 residues.

J is TRBJ1-1 and V is TRBV9; tentatively, D is TRBD1 (6 bases). Germline V lookup: CDR1 SGDLS, CDR2 YYNGEE. The CDR3 spans 17 residues. Trimming shortened V by 3 bases and J by 0 bases, and 18 bases separated the two germline ends. CDR3 residues: CASSAGWTVNMNTEAFF. CDR3 DNA sequence: TGTGCCAGCAGCGCAGGATGGACAGTTAACATGAACACTGAAGCTTTCTTT.

This sequence joins TRBV4-1 and TRBJ2-1; 7 bases align to TRBD2. V shed 0 bases and J 0 bases; nucleotides not matched to a gene: 8. This CDR3 is 18 amino acids long. Germline values: CDR1 MGHRA, CDR2 YSYEKL. CDR3 loop: CASSQERSGVSSYNEQFF. CDR3 in DNA: TGCGCCAGCAGCCAAGAGAGGAGCGGGGTCAGCTCCTACAATGAGCAGTTCTTC.

This clone has just a few counts. The rearrangement links TRBV6-9 to TRBJ1-3; 7 nucleotides line up with TRBD1. The V and J ends lost 5 bases and 6 bases, in that order; junction bases with no gene match: 7. This CDR3 has 14 residues. Per germline, CDR1 MNHGY and CDR2 SVAAGI. The CDR3 reads CASSAGTAVNTIYF. The CDR3 bases are TGTGCCAGCAGTGCCGGGACAGCGGTAAACACCATATATTTT.

In nucleotides, the CDR3 is TGTGCCAGCACCTCGGGGGACGGCCTCTTTCATTTT. Protein sequence: CASTSGDGLFHF. The chain uses TRBV6-5 and TRBJ1-5; tentative D call: TRBD1 (5 bases). The CDR3 length is 12 residues. CDR1 is MNHEY and CDR2 is SVGAGI in the germline V gene. V lost 7 bases to trimming and J lost 16 bases, with 20 bases between them.

On this clone itself: The same CDR3 arises from other DNA sequences in this sample as well. The chain carries TRBV7-6 and TRBJ2-5; 7 bases are shared with TRBD2. The CDR3 runs 15 residues. Losses at the gene ends were 0 bases for V and 5 bases for J; bases not matched to a gene: 6. The germline CDR1 and CDR2 sequences are SGHVS and FNYEAQ. The CDR3 region is CASSLAGGEGETQYF. The CDR3 DNA follows: TGTGCCAGCAGCTTAGCTGGAGGGGAGGGGGAGACCCAGTACTTC.

Remarks on this clone: Because the CDR3 is missing its conserved closing phenylalanine or tryptophan, this is likely a read error. No DNA is shown, since the ends of the CDR3 on it are uncertain; the CDR3 is the one TCRdb lists. V is TRBV5-8 and J is TRBJ2-7. Germline CDR1 is SGHTS and CDR2 is YDEGEE. The CDR3 length equals 8 residues, ends included. The CDR3 protein is CASRPGYP.

As to this clone: In the same sample, other DNA sequences code for this CDR3. The V and J genes are TRBV9 and TRBJ2-5; possibly TRBD2 for D (5 bases). The end of the DNA aligns better with TRBJ2-7, so the J call may be wrong. In germline, CDR1 is SGDLS, CDR2 YYNGEE. The CDR3 is 14 amino acids. CDR3 sequence (DNA): TGTGCCAGCAGCGTAGGAGGGAGCTCCTACGAGCAGTACTTC. Translating it yields CASSVGGSSYEQYF.

The rearrangement joins TRBV15 to TRBJ2-5; D remains unclear. CDR3 size: 13 residues. CDR1 and CDR2 from the germline V gene are LNHNV and YYDKDF (reference sequence). Trimming stripped 3 bases from V and 1 base from J, with 6 bases between. CDR3 bases: TGTGCCACCAGCAGGCCAGTCCAAGAGACCCAGTACTTC. Its protein product is CATSRPVQETQYF.

This clone occurred a few times. This chain uses TRBV30 with TRBJ1-5; D may be TRBD1 (6 bases). Between the trimmed V and J ends, which lost 2 bases and 4 bases, there was a span of 18 bases. The CDR3 contains 16 residues. The V gene's germline CDR1 is GTSNPN and CDR2 SVGIG (reference sequence). The CDR3 reads CAWSPDFARGNQPQHF. CDR3 coding DNA: TGTGCCTGGAGTCCCGATTTTGCCAGGGGTAATCAGCCCCAGCATTTT.

This clone was seen a few times. V usage is TRBV27 and J usage is TRBJ2-3; D is undetermined. Germline V CDR1 and CDR2: MNHEY, SMNVEV (reference sequence). The CDR3 is 14 amino acids. The V end lost 0 bases, the J end lost 2 bases, and 6 bases lay between the germline ends. CDR3 amino acids: CASSLSHYTDTQYF. DNA of the CDR3: TGTGCCAGCAGTTTATCCCACTACACAGATACGCAGTATTTT.

The rearrangement uses TRBV28 and TRBJ2-2; 7 positions match TRBD1. There are 17 residues in the CDR3. The V gene's germline CDR1 is MDHEN and CDR2 SYDVKM. V dropped 3 bases and J dropped 2; count of bases not matched to a gene: 9. The CDR3 reads CASSLSGTVINTGELFF. The CDR3 bases are TGTGCCAGCAGTTTGTCCGGGACAGTGATTAACACCGGGGAGCTGTTTTTT.

V and J are TRBV9 and TRBJ2-7; 13 nucleotides align to TRBD2. The V gene's germline CDR1 is SGDLS and CDR2 YYNGEE. J gave up 6 bases and V 4 bases, and 7 bases lay outside the gene matches. The CDR3 covers 15 residues. The CDR3 sequence is CASSRTSGGAVEQYF. CDR3 nucleotide sequence: TGTGCCAGCAGCCGCACTAGCGGGGGGGCGGTCGAGCAGTACTTC.

V and J are TRBV6-5 and TRBJ2-7; D is possibly TRBD2 (6 bases). V was cut by 7 bases and J by 5 bases, with 18 bases left in between. Germline lookup yields CDR1 MNHEY and CDR2 SVGAGI. This CDR3 comprises 14 residues. CDR3 residues: CASNAGRSADEQYF. The CDR3, as DNA: TGTGCCAGCAATGCAGGGAGGAGTGCGGACGAGCAGTACTTC.

The chain is built from TRBV5-6 and TRBJ1-1; unclear D gene. The CDR3 runs to 13 residues. V was clipped by 2 bases and J by 5 bases, with 10 bases between them. Germline CDR1 SGHDT, CDR2 YYEEEE. CDR3: CASSLSGYTEAFF. The CDR3 DNA follows: TGTGCCAGCAGCTTATCGGGGTATACTGAAGCTTTCTTT.

This rearrangement joins TRBV6-5 to TRBJ2-7; 7 bases map to TRBD2. The CDR3 contains 15 residues. V gave up 8 bases and J gave up 2 bases; unmatched junction bases: 12. CDR1 MNHEY and CDR2 SVGAGI come from the germline V gene. The CDR3 region is CASLGLGEGTYEQYF. CDR3 bases: TGTGCCAGCTTGGGGTTGGGGGAGGGAACCTACGAGCAGTACTTC.

The chain is built from TRBV7-9 and TRBJ2-1; TRBD2 agrees at 11 bases. The CDR3 is made up of 15 amino acids. V was clipped by 3 bases and J by 4 bases; unmatched bases: 2. CDR1 and CDR2 (germline): SEHNR, FQNEAQ (reference sequence). Written as DNA, the CDR3 is TGTGCCAGCAGCTTGACTAGCGGGGATTACAATGAGCAGTTCTTC. Protein: CASSLTSGDYNEQFF.